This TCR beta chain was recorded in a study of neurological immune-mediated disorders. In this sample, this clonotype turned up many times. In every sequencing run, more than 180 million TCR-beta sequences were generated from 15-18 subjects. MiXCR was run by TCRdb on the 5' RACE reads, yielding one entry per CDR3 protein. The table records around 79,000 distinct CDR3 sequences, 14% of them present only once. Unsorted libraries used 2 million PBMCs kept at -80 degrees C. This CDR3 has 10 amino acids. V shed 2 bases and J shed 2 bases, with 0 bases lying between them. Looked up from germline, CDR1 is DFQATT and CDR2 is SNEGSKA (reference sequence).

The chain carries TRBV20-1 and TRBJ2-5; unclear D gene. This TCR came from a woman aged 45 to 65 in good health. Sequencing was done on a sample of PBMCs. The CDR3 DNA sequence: TGCAGTGCTAGACAAGAGACCCAGTACTTC. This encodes CSARQETQYF.